What follows describes a single TCR beta chain. Its cognate antigen is unknown. This specimen belongs to a study of cytomegalovirus exposure and HLA in healthy donors. Between the trimmed V and J ends, which lost 0 bases and 4 bases, there was a span of 17 bases. The V gene's germline CDR1 is SGHKS and CDR2 YYEKEE (reference sequence). The CDR3 loop spans 16 amino acids. General study results and limits: In an earlier analysis, productive rearrangement rates for most beta V segments clustered near 90% or 30%.

Vbeta (60) and Jbeta (13) primers were used in the PCR. TCRdb keeps only in-frame clones here, not all; method: immunoSEQ multiplex PCR. Here the sample spans 150,000 to 200,000 clones, about four fifths being singletons. The sample was PBMCs. The TCR sequence derives from a man younger than 35 in good health and CMV-seronegative. The chain has TRBV5-5 and TRBJ2-7; D is possibly TRBD1 (6 bases). The CDR3 loop reads CASSLVVQGVGYEQYF. In DNA, the CDR3 is TGTGCCAGCAGCTTGGTCGTACAGGGTGTGGGGTACGAGCAGTACTTC.